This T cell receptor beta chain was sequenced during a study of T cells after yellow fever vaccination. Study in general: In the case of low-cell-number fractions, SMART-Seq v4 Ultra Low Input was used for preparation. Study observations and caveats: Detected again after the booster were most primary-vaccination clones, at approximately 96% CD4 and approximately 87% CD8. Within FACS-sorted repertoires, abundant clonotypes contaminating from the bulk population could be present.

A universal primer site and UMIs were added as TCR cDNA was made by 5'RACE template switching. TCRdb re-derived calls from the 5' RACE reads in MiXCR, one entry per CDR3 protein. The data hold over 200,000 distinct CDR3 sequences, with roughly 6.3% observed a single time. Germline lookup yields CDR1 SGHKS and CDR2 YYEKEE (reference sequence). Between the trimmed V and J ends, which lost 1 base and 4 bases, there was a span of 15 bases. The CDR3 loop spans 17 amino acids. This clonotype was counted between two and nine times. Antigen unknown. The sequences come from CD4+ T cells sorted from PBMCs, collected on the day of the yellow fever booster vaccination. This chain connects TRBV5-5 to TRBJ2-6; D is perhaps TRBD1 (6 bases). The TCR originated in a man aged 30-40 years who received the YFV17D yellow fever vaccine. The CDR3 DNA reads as TGTGCCAGCAGCTTGCGGTTACAGGGAACCGGGGCCAACGTCCTGACTTTC. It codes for CASSLRLQGTGANVLTF.